This T cell receptor (beta chain) emerged from a study of patients and donors after allogeneic stem cell transplantation (dated by TCRdb to 2020 to 2021). Comment on this clonotype: This receptor's antigen is unknown. Base qualities are not provided; no much larger clone lies one nucleotide away.

Library construction relied on RT-PCR. Sequencing instrument: NextSeq 550. TCRdb itself trimmed the public reads at Q25 with fastp, ran MiXCR and retained productive beta chains. Each entry is one CDR3 protein sequence, shown with its most common DNA and genes. The sample yields approximately 200,000 distinct CDR3 sequences; roughly two fifths were counted once. The ten largest clones take up around 35% of the sample. Taken from cysteine to phenylalanine, the CDR3 has 11 residues. Only the CDR3 DNA is retained, 33 bases long and in frame from the first base. The V end loses 11 bases and the J end loses 2 bases, and a stretch of 7 bases separates them.

This sequence uses TRBV12-3 or TRBV12-4 and TRBJ1-3, with TRBD1 as a weak D call on 5 bases. The origin of this receptor is a human donor who was either an allogeneic HSCT recipient or a stem cell or donor lymphocyte infusion donor (not recorded which). It is not recorded whose cells these are; they may come from a transplant donor. What was sequenced was blood, either unsorted or a sorted T cell fraction (not recorded which). The DNA sequence follows: TGTGCCGCGGGACCTGGAAACACCATATATTTT. Its coded protein is CAAGPGNTIYF.